This T cell receptor (beta chain) was observed in a study of T cell responses to AZD1222 COVID-19 vaccine. About this clone itself: The antigen is undetermined.

TCRdb's table, derived via immunoSEQ multiplex PCR, lists solely in-frame clones and lacks some. The sample carries tens of thousands of clones, approximately 86% recorded once. Whole-study findings and limits: Spike was spanned by vaccine-associated CD4 TCRs, with dominance at 160-218 and 743-854. The donors showed a predominance of white British ancestry and of females, with possible underestimation of clonal diversity.

This sample comprised peripheral blood, obtained on day 0 of AZD1222 vaccination. The sequence derives from an adult in good health.

The CDR3 nucleotides read TGTGCCAGCAGGGAGACAGGGATTTCCTACGAGCAGTACTTC. As protein: CASRETGISYEQYF. This chain connects TRBV2 to TRBJ2-7; 7 bases are a match to TRBD1. The CDR3 runs to 14 residues. Germline CDR1 SNHLY, CDR2 FYNNEI. V lost 6 bases, J lost 1 base, and 6 bases stayed unmatched.